This record looks at one TCR beta chain sequence and its context. The PCR ran on 60 Vbeta and 13 Jbeta primers. Only in-frame clones appear in the TCRdb table, and some are missing; sequencing was by immunoSEQ multiplex PCR. In the table there are tens of thousands of clones, approximately 70% of which are singletons. This sample is drawn from a study of cytomegalovirus exposure and HLA in healthy donors. The CDR3 consists of 14 residues. V shed 4 bases and J 3 bases; nucleotides not matched to a gene: 3. Per germline, CDR1 SGHTA and CDR2 FQGTGA. The sample consisted of PBMCs. The TCR comes from a man in his 60s in good health and CMV-seropositive. V usage is TRBV7-3 and J usage is TRBJ2-7, with TRBD1 matching 10 bases. The CDR3 DNA is TGTGCCAGCAGCTCTGGGACAGGGGACTACGAGCAGTACTTC. Protein sequence: CASSSGTGDYEQYF.